These 24 T cell receptor beta chains share one sample of origin, sequenced in a study of blood T cell repertoires in COVID-19. Profiled with immunoSEQ multiplex PCR; TCRdb holds only in-frame clones, not every one. This table has about 200,000 clones, less than 85% appearing once. Source material: peripheral blood. All receptors derive from a woman aged 70-85 years with acute or convalescent COVID-19.

This rearrangement joins TRBV27 to TRBJ2-2, with D perhaps matching TRBD1 (6 bases). Germline-derived CDR1 and CDR2 are MNHEY and SMNVEV (reference sequence). The V gene lost 2 bases and the J gene lost 0 bases, with 16 bases spanning the gap. The CDR3 length is 18 residues. CDR3 sequence reads: CASSLVPGATPNTGELFF. DNA of the CDR3: TGTGCCAGCAGTTTAGTTCCAGGGGCAACTCCGAACACCGGGGAGCTGTTTTTT.

The V call is TRBV7-2, the J call TRBJ1-1, with a possible D match to TRBD1 (6 bases). The germline V gene has CDR1 SGHTA and CDR2 FQGNSA. Trimming shortened V by 5 bases and J by 3 bases, and 13 bases separated the two germline ends. The CDR3 totals 14 residues. The CDR3 is CASSASDRYTEAFF. The CDR3 nucleotides are TGTGCCAGCAGCGCCTCTGACAGGTACACTGAAGCTTTCTTT.

The chain is built from TRBV7-2 and TRBJ2-3, with 9 bases identical to TRBD2. Trimming took 5 bases from V and 3 from J; bases not matched to a gene: 9. The CDR3 contains 16 residues. Per the germline V gene, CDR1 is SGHTA and CDR2 is FQGNSA. This CDR3 is CASSPRFSGGTDTQYF. The DNA for the CDR3 is TGTGCCAGCAGCCCCCGTTTTAGCGGGGGAACAGATACGCAGTATTTT.

The chain combines TRBV9 with TRBJ1-2; 9 nucleotides line up with TRBD1. V was clipped by 3 bases and J by 3 bases; unmatched bases: 6. This CDR3 has 15 amino acids. CDR1 is SGDLS, CDR2 YYNGEE, per germline. CDR3 residues: CASSARDRDYYGYTF. The CDR3 coding sequence is TGTGCCAGCAGCGCCCGGGACAGGGACTACTATGGCTACACCTTC.

A single count supports this clone. The rearrangement joins TRBV9 to TRBJ1-1; 7 bases are a match to TRBD1. Germline values: CDR1 SGDLS, CDR2 YYNGEE. The CDR3 has 16 residues. After removal of 2 bases from V and 4 bases from J, the junction contained 11 bases not matched to a gene. The DNA of the CDR3 is TGTGCCAGCAGCGTCCGAGACAGGGCCTGGGGCACTGAAGCTTTCTTT. Amino acids: CASSVRDRAWGTEAFF.

The sample holds one count of this clone. This chain links TRBV24-1 with TRBJ2-7; TRBD1 matches at 9 bases. CDR3 length: 17 amino acids. Germline V gene data show CDR1 as KGHDR and CDR2 as SFDVKD. The trim removed 5 bases at V and 4 bases at J, leaving 14 bases unmatched. The CDR3 DNA is TGTGCCACCAGTGGTCTCCGGGACAGGGAGGTATTTTACGAGCAGTACTTC. This sequence encodes CATSGLRDREVFYEQYF.

This sequence joins TRBV21-1 and TRBJ2-1; the table gives TRBD2 as D, unverified against the DNA. TRBV21-1 is a pseudogene. There are 16 residues in the CDR3. CDR3 loop: CASSFPSGGAYNEQFF. As DNA, the CDR3 is TGTGCCAGCAGCTTTCCTAGCGGGGGGGCCTACAATGAGCAGTTCTTC.

The chain couples TRBV12-3 or TRBV12-4 to TRBJ1-2; no clear D gene. The CDR3 covers 12 residues. Trimming took off 10 bases at V and 1 base at J, with 10 bases between the two ends. CDR3 in DNA: TGTGCCACCGCACAGAATAACTATGGCTACACCTTC. Translated, it gives CATAQNNYGYTF.

This clone came up once. This chain connects TRBV27 to TRBJ2-2; 9 positions agree with TRBD1. There are 15 residues in the CDR3. V shed 3 bases, J shed 7 bases, and the junction held 6 bases outside the gene matches. Per germline, CDR1 MNHEY and CDR2 SMNVEV (reference sequence). CDR3 nucleotides: TGTGCCAGCAGTTTCTCGACAGGGGGTGTCGGGGAGCTGTTTTTT. Encoded protein: CASSFSTGGVGELFF.

The genes are TRBV2 and TRBJ2-7, with D perhaps matching TRBD2 (6 bases). The CDR3 contains 15 residues. Germline V CDR1 and CDR2: SNHLY, FYNNEI. V lost 3 bases to trimming and J lost 7 bases, with 19 bases between them. CDR3 amino acids: CASSEEGGQLGEQYF. The DNA for the CDR3 is TGTGCCAGCAGTGAGGAGGGCGGACAACTGGGAGAGCAGTACTTC.

The chain employs TRBV18 and TRBJ2-2; 7 nucleotides match TRBD2. Germline lookup yields CDR1 KGHSH and CDR2 LQKENI. This CDR3 spans 15 amino acids. V lost 6 bases and J lost 4; bases outside the gene matches: 8. The DNA for the CDR3 is TGTGCCAGCTCGGAACACCCGGGGGGCACCGGGGAGCTGTTTTTT. This encodes CASSEHPGGTGELFF.

CDR3 residues: CASSQAYRETQYF. The DNA for the CDR3 is TGCGCCAGCAGCCAGGCTTATCGTGAGACCCAGTACTTC. The chain is built from TRBV4-3 and TRBJ2-5; D gene uncertain. Trimming removed 3 bases from V and 5 bases from J, with 10 bases in between. The CDR3 consists of 13 residues. Germline V gives CDR1 LGHNA, CDR2 YSLEER.

The chain couples TRBV5-1 to TRBJ2-3; TRBD2 matches 8 bases. The CDR3 length is 15 residues. V trimming: 8 bases; J trimming: 4 bases; junction bases outside the gene matches: 12. Germline V lookup: CDR1 SGHRS, CDR2 YFSETQ. CDR3 loop: CASSLTSGSSDTQYF. In DNA, the CDR3 is TGCGCCAGTTCTCTCACTAGCGGAAGCTCAGATACGCAGTATTTT.

This clone was picked up a small number of times. V usage is TRBV10-1 and J usage is TRBJ2-1; 10 nucleotides agree with TRBD2. V lost 0 bases, J lost 8 bases, and 7 bases stayed unmatched. This CDR3 is built from 16 residues. Germline V gene sequence: CDR1 WNHNN, CDR2 SYGVQD (reference sequence). The CDR3 sequence: CASSESPSGGRDEQFF. The DNA of the CDR3 is TGCGCCAGCAGTGAGTCACCTAGCGGGGGAAGAGATGAGCAGTTCTTC.

The chain uses TRBV6-1 and TRBJ1-2; possible D gene TRBD1, 5 bases. Trimming took off 3 bases at V and 2 bases at J, with 25 bases between the two ends. CDR1 and CDR2 from the germline V gene are MNHNS and SASEGT. CDR3 size: 19 residues. The CDR3 sequence is CASSDTSQGTVLLNYGYTF. CDR3 sequence (DNA): TGTGCCAGCAGTGATACCTCCCAGGGAACCGTACTTCTCAACTATGGCTACACCTTC.

J is TRBJ2-5 and V is TRBV6-2 or TRBV6-3; 7 nucleotides agree with TRBD2. This CDR3 is 15 amino acids long. The germline V gene has CDR1 MNHEY and CDR2 SVGEGT. V trimming: 5 bases; J trimming: 5 bases; junction bases outside the gene matches: 11. The CDR3 DNA is TGTGCCAGCAGTGATCGGGACGGAGCGGGGGAGACCCAGTACTTC. Translating gives CASSDRDGAGETQYF.

This clone has only one observation. This rearrangement joins TRBV5-6 to TRBJ2-5; a possible D gene is TRBD1 (5 bases). Germline V gene lookup returns CDR1 SGHDT and CDR2 YYEEEE. The CDR3 runs to 17 residues. Trimming stripped 1 base from V and 0 bases from J, with 16 bases between. For the CDR3, the DNA is TGTGCCAGCAGCTTGTTGGGTGACAGCGAGTACCAAGAGACCCAGTACTTC. Translating gives CASSLLGDSEYQETQYF.

The genes are TRBV11-2 and TRBJ2-5; 9 nucleotides agree with TRBD1. Germline lookup yields CDR1 SGHAT and CDR2 FQNNGV. V was clipped by 4 bases and J by 5 bases; unmatched bases: 5. The CDR3 covers 14 residues. The CDR3 sequence: CASSSQGAQETQYF. The CDR3 nucleotides read TGTGCCAGCAGCTCACAGGGGGCACAGGAGACCCAGTACTTC.

The chain uses TRBV9 and TRBJ1-6, with D possibly TRBD1 on 6 matching bases. The CDR3 spans 13 residues. The germline V gene has CDR1 SGDLS and CDR2 YYNGEE. V lost 3 bases and J lost 10, with 11 bases in between. In DNA form, the CDR3 reads TGTGCCAGCAGCGCCTTACAGGGCTCACCCCTCCACTTT. Its translation is CASSALQGSPLHF. Filled out from reference TRBV9 and TRBJ1-6, the complete variable domain reads DSGVTQTPKHLITATGQRVTLRCSPRSGDLSVYWYQQSLDQGLQFLIQYYNGEERAKGNILERFSAQQFPDLHSELNLSSLELGDSALYFCASSALQGSPLHFGNGTRLTVT.

The chain joins TRBV10-3 to TRBJ1-5, with unresolved D. Looked up from germline, CDR1 is ENHRY and CDR2 is SYGVKD. The CDR3 covers 14 residues. V was pared by 4 bases and J by 3 bases, with 10 bases between. CDR3 bases: TGTGCCATCAGTGGCCGGCAGGACAATCAGCCCCAGCATTTT. Translation: CAISGRQDNQPQHF.

V and J are TRBV24-1 and TRBJ2-6; TRBD1 might be the D (5 bases). V was shortened by 3 bases and J by 1 base, with 9 bases between the two germline ends. The CDR3 loop spans 16 amino acids. Germline values: CDR1 KGHDR, CDR2 SFDVKD. DNA for the CDR3: TGTGCCACCAGTGATGTTGGGGCTTCTGGGGCCAACGTCCTGACTTTC. Its protein is CATSDVGASGANVLTF.

The CDR3 region is CASSLRQASGADTQYF. CDR3 nucleotides: TGTGCCAGCAGCTTAAGACAGGCCTCTGGGGCAGATACGCAGTATTTT. This sequence joins TRBV7-6 and TRBJ2-3; possible D gene TRBD1, 6 bases. The germline CDR1 and CDR2 sequences are SGHVS and FNYEAQ. This CDR3 spans 16 amino acids. Trimming took off 2 bases at V and 4 bases at J, with 16 bases between the two ends.

The J gene is TRBJ2-3, the V gene TRBV4-3; D might be TRBD2 (5 bases). Germline V gives CDR1 LGHNA, CDR2 YSLEER. The germline V and J ends were trimmed by 5 bases and 6 bases, with 9 bases remaining between them. CDR3 size: 12 residues. In DNA form, the CDR3 reads TGCGCCAGCAGCGGAGGTCCGGATACGCAGTATTTT. It specifies CASSGGPDTQYF.

The chain employs TRBV7-9 and TRBJ2-1; weak D call: TRBD2 (5 bases). V lost 7 bases, J lost 8 bases, and 15 bases lay in between. Germline CDR1 and CDR2: SEHNR and FQNEAQ (reference sequence). CDR3 size: 13 residues. Here the CDR3 reads CASIRGAEDEQFF. DNA for the CDR3: TGTGCCAGCATCCGGGGAGCGGAGGATGAGCAGTTCTTC.